This T cell receptor beta chain stems from a study of STAT3 mutations in large granular lymphocyte leukemia. Study summary: More than half of T-LGLL patients received immunosuppressive therapy.

TCRbeta libraries averaged around 39,000 productive templates per sample. Profiling relied on immunoSEQ multiplex PCR, and the TCRdb table lists in-frame clones only, not all of them. The profile shows some 15,000 clones, 80% to 95% of them singletons. Regarding the study as a whole: Samples missed the first appearance of the clone. After therapy, about 35% of the 18 patients switched clonotypes, all new clones STAT3 wild type. At least one immunodominant TCR beta clonotype appeared in every T-cell large granular lymphocyte leukemia patient.

V was shortened by 2 bases and J by 0 bases, with 8 bases between the two germline ends. The CDR3 extends over 15 amino acids. Germline-derived CDR1 and CDR2 are SGHTA and FQGTGA. With regard to this clone: Its antigen is currently unknown.

This rearrangement joins TRBV7-3 to TRBJ2-1, with unresolved D. Input material: peripheral blood mononuclear cells. The receptor was isolated from a woman between 50 and 59 years old with T-cell large granular lymphocyte leukemia. Some clones in this sample may be carry-over from other donors' samples. The chain's CDR3 is CASSLASISYNEQFF. Here the CDR3 DNA reads TGTGCCAGCAGCTTAGCTAGTATCTCCTACAATGAGCAGTTCTTC.